This TCR beta chain was captured in a study of shared clonotypes between healthy human individuals. An approximately 220 ng quantity of DNA, 25,000 to 30,000 T cell genomes, went into the sorted-subset replicate PCRs. Profiling relied on immunoSEQ multiplex PCR, and the TCRdb table lists in-frame clones only, not all of them. Altogether around 690,000 clones are present, less than 95% being singletons, with the ten largest covering 34%. Donors were Caucasian adults residing in Nashville, Tennessee, USA. This clone occurred once. The CDR3 loop spans 15 amino acids. Deletions cut 0 bases from V and 2 bases from J, with 9 bases between. Germline V gene sequence: CDR1 SGDLS, CDR2 YYNGEE.

This sequence joins TRBV9 and TRBJ1-5; TRBD1 is a possible D gene (6 bases). The TCR sequence derives from a man between 18 and 29 years old in good health. Some clones in this sample may be carry-over from other donors' samples. The sequenced sample consisted of memory CD8+ T cells from PBMCs. Subset denoted: CD45RO+ cells pooled with CCR7-negative TemRA cells. DNA of the CDR3: TGTGCCAGCAGCGTAGGTACAGGGCGCAATCAGCCCCAGCATTTT. Translation: CASSVGTGRNQPQHF.